This passage covers 17 T cell receptor beta chains from one sample sequenced in a study of blood T cells in healthy people across ages (dated by TCRdb to about 2015). The method was 5' RACE. Sequencing was carried out with an Illumina HiSeq 2500. A second PCR of about 7 to 12 cycles was run with a J-beta primer mix and a sample-barcoded 5' primer. TCRdb took the public reads, trimmed them with fastp at Q25, ran MiXCR for clone calling and kept in-frame beta chains. Rows with a matching CDR3 protein are joined into one entry that keeps the most common DNA and genes. The sample table shows more than 650,000 distinct CDR3 sequences, and over 20% are seen once. Jointly, the top ten make up 22% of the sample. The sequenced material came from blood. Receptors were obtained from a man aged 70 or older in good health.

V and J are TRBV18 and TRBJ2-5, with a tentative D call TRBD2 (5 bases). Germline values: CDR1 KGHSH, CDR2 LQKENI. Trimming took off 3 bases at V and 5 bases at J, with 10 bases between the two ends. The CDR3 has 13 residues. DNA for the CDR3: TGTGCCAGCTCACCCCCTCCGGGGGAGACCCAGTACTTC. It codes for CASSPPPGETQYF.

The V gene is TRBV28, the J gene TRBJ2-1; the D gene could be TRBD1 or TRBD2 (6 bases each). The end of the DNA is better explained by TRBJ2-7, so the J call may be wrong. Germline CDR1 is MDHEN and CDR2 is SYDVKM. The CDR3 contains 14 residues. CDR3 amino acids: CASSASGGRREQYF. CDR3 nucleotide sequence: TGTGCCAGCAGTGCAAGTGGGGGGCGACGCGAGCAGTACTTC.

The chain employs TRBV5-5 and TRBJ2-6; TRBD2 aligns across 14 bases. CDR3 length equals 16 residues. Germline V gives CDR1 SGHKS, CDR2 YYEKEE (reference sequence). V was pared by 8 bases and J by 1 base, with 2 bases of the junction left unmatched. The CDR3 protein is CASGTSGSSGANVLTF. DNA of the CDR3: TGTGCCAGTGGGACTAGCGGGAGTTCTGGGGCCAACGTCCTGACTTTC.

This clonotype was recorded many times. The V and J genes are TRBV12-3 or TRBV12-4 and TRBJ2-5; TRBD1 agrees at 11 bases. The DNA matches TRBJ2-1 better at its end, which makes the J call doubtful. The CDR3 totals 14 residues. In DNA form, the CDR3 reads TGTGCCAGCAGTGGGACAGGGGGTCTCAATGAGCAGTTCTTC. Protein: CASSGTGGLNEQFF.

The V and J genes are TRBV20-1 and TRBJ2-3; tentatively, D is TRBD1 or TRBD2 (5 bases each). Trimming cost V 5 bases and J 5 bases, with 20 bases left between them. CDR3 length: 15 residues. CDR1 and CDR2 (germline): DFQATT, SNEGSKA (reference sequence). CDR3 bases: TGCAGTGCTCGGCCCCTAGCCCACACAGGAGATACGCAGTATTTT. Encoded protein: CSARPLAHTGDTQYF.

V and J are TRBV29-1 and TRBJ2-5; weak D call: TRBD1 (5 bases). Germline V gene lookup returns CDR1 SQVTM and CDR2 ANQGSEA. The CDR3 contains 16 residues. The V end was cut by 4 bases, the J end by 0 bases, with 18 bases between. This chain's CDR3 is CSVGGRTTQYQETQYF. As DNA, the CDR3 is TGCAGCGTTGGGGGCCGTACAACTCAGTACCAAGAGACCCAGTACTTC.

The chain combines TRBV5-1 with TRBJ1-5; D gene unclear. This CDR3 contains 14 residues. The V end lost 0 bases, the J end lost 7 bases, and 11 bases lay between the germline ends. Germline-derived CDR1 and CDR2 are SGHRS and YFSETQ. CDR3 sequence: CASSLDRPGQPQHF. CDR3 sequence (DNA): TGCGCCAGCAGCTTGGATCGGCCTGGGCAGCCCCAGCATTTT. Supplemented by reference TRBV5-1 and TRBJ1-5, the full variable domain reads KAGVTQTPRYLIKTRGQQVTLSCSPISGHRSVSWYQQTPGQGLQFLFEYFSETQRNKGNFPGRFSGRQFSNSRSEMNVSTLELGDSALYLCASSLDRPGQPQHFGDGTRLSIL.

The chain carries TRBV12-3 or TRBV12-4 and TRBJ2-3, with TRBD1 matching over 10 bases. This CDR3 has 16 residues. V lost 6 bases and J lost 13; bases outside the gene matches: 19. The CDR3 spells CASSRTGGLKADVEYF. The DNA of the CDR3 is TGTGCCAGCAGCCGGACAGGGGGATTGAAGGCAGATGTGGAGTATTTT.

The chain joins TRBV30 to TRBJ1-2; unclear D gene. V was clipped by 2 bases and J by 14 bases, with 15 bases between them. This CDR3 spans 11 amino acids. The germline gives CDR1 GTSNPN, CDR2 SVGIG (reference sequence). The CDR3 DNA follows: TGTGCCTGGAGTCGGGTTCTTGACTATACCTTC. Its protein is CAWSRVLDYTF. Drawing the rest from reference TRBV30 and TRBJ1-2, the complete variable domain is SQTIHQWPATLVQPVGSPLSLECTVEGTSNPNLYWYRQAAGRGLQLLFYSVGIGQISSEVPQNLSASRPQDRQFILSSKKLLLSDSGFYLCAWSRVLDYTFGSGTRLTVV.

V usage is TRBV29-1 and J usage is TRBJ2-5; 8 bases are a match to TRBD1. Germline values: CDR1 SQVTM, CDR2 ANQGSEA. This CDR3 spans 13 amino acids. V lost 3 bases, J lost 2 bases, and 2 bases stayed unmatched. CDR3 loop: CSVETGAQETQYF. DNA for the CDR3: TGCAGCGTTGAGACAGGGGCTCAAGAGACCCAGTACTTC.

The chain links TRBV7-9 to TRBJ2-1; a possible D gene is TRBD2 (6 bases). The DNA end is more similar to TRBJ2-5, so the J call may be wrong. Per germline, CDR1 SEHNR and CDR2 FQNEAQ (reference sequence). This CDR3 comprises 14 residues. Here the CDR3 DNA reads TGTGCCAGCAGCCTAAGACTAGATGGGGAGACCCAGTACTTC. Its protein is CASSLRLDGETQYF.

A single count supports this clonotype. CDR3 DNA sequence: TGTGCCAGCAGCCGAGGGACAGGCGGCTCGTACGAGCAGTACTTC. This gives the protein CASSRGTGGSYEQYF. The genes are TRBV3-1 and TRBJ2-7, with 8 bases identical to TRBD1. This CDR3 comprises 15 residues. V shed 4 bases and J 4 bases; nucleotides not matched to a gene: 9. From germline, CDR1 is LGHDT and CDR2 YNNKEL (reference sequence).

The chain combines TRBV20-1 with TRBJ1-4, with D possibly matching TRBD1 (5 bases). V lost 6 bases to trimming and J lost 5 bases, with 19 bases between them. The CDR3 contains 15 residues. Germline lookup yields CDR1 DFQATT and CDR2 SNEGSKA (reference sequence). The CDR3 DNA reads TGCAGTGCCCCGGCTGAGGGGAGATGGAATGAAAAACTGTTTTTT. Translating it yields CSAPAEGRWNEKLFF.

There are a few counts of this clonotype. The chain is built from TRBV28 and TRBJ1-2; TRBD1 is a possible D gene (6 bases). Between the trimmed V and J ends, which lost 4 bases and 1 base, there was a span of 10 bases. The CDR3 covers 14 residues. In germline, CDR1 is MDHEN, CDR2 SYDVKM. CDR3 nucleotide sequence: TGTGCCAGCAGTTCCCTACAGGGTAACTATGGCTACACCTTC. This encodes CASSSLQGNYGYTF.

The chain joins TRBV5-1 to TRBJ2-3; D is uncertain. The V gene lost 5 bases and the J gene lost 1 base, with 8 bases spanning the gap. Per germline, CDR1 SGHRS and CDR2 YFSETQ. This CDR3 has 13 amino acids. In DNA form, the CDR3 reads TGCGCCAGCAGGGGGTACGGCACAGATACGCAGTATTTT. This translates into CASRGYGTDTQYF.

The CDR3 spells CASSPRGLGGYGYTF. The CDR3 region has the DNA TGTGCCAGCAGCCCGAGGGGGCTGGGAGGCTATGGCTACACCTTC. The J gene is TRBJ1-2, the V gene TRBV7-9; TRBD1 aligns across 7 bases. CDR3 length: 15 amino acids. The V segment lost 5 bases and the J segment 4 bases; nucleotides outside the gene matches: 10. Per germline, CDR1 SEHNR and CDR2 FQNEAQ (reference sequence).

The chain links TRBV18 to TRBJ1-5; D is unclear. The germline V gene has CDR1 KGHSH and CDR2 LQKENI. Trimming stripped 3 bases from V and 4 bases from J, with 19 bases between. CDR3 length: 17 amino acids. CDR3: CASSPTVAGSGNQPQHF. The CDR3 bases are TGTGCCAGCTCACCCACGGTAGCGGGTTCGGGAAATCAGCCCCAGCATTTT. The variable domain in full, completed from reference TRBV18 and TRBJ1-5, reads NAGVMQNPRHLVRRRGQEARLRCSPMKGHSHVYWYRQLPEEGLKFMVYLQKENIIDESGMPKERFSAEFPKEGPSILRIQQVVRGDSAAYFCASSPTVAGSGNQPQHFGDGTRLSIL.